This T cell receptor beta chain was captured by sequencing in a study of identical twins' blood T cells. The wider study: Roughly 51 million reads covered six alpha-chain and six beta-chain libraries.

The J segment lost 3 bases and the V segment lost 8 bases, leaving 11 bases of the junction unmatched. This CDR3 has 17 residues. About this clonotype: What it binds is unknown.

Notes on the study in general: Each donor's most abundant TCRbeta clonotypes shared more CDR3 sequences with her twin than unrelated donors.

The three twin pairs were reared together, likely meeting the same infections. TCR cDNA libraries were made from RNA using a previously described, modified protocol. MiXCR, applied by TCRdb to the 5' RACE reads, yields one record per CDR3 protein. The sample has fewer than 450,000 distinct CDR3 sequences; over 25% are singletons. The V gene is TRBV12-3 or TRBV12-4, the J gene TRBJ2-1, with TRBD2 matching 12 bases. This clonotype was sampled from a woman aged 18 to 55 in good health. Sequenced input: PBMCs. CDR3 bases: TGTGCCAGCGTTTTGAGGACTAGCGGGAATTTCTACAATGAGCAGTTCTTC. It is translated as CASVLRTSGNFYNEQFF.